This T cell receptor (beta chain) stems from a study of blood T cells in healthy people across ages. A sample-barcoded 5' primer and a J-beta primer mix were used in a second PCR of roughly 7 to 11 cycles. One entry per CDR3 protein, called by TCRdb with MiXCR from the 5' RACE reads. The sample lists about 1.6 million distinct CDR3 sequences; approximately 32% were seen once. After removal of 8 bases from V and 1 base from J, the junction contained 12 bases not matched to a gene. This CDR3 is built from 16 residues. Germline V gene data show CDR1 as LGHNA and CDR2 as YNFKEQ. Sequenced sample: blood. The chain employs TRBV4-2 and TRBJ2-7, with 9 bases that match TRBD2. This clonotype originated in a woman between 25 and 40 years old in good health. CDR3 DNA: TGTGCCAGCGGCCCCGAGCGGGGGGCCCTATCCTACGAGCAGTACTTC. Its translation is CASGPERGALSYEQYF.